These 5 T cell receptor beta chains were sequenced from one sample in a study of blood T cell repertoires in COVID-19. Measured with immunoSEQ multiplex PCR; TCRdb has only the in-frame clones, and not every one. The profile shows about 310,000 clones, roughly 87% of them singletons. The specimen sequenced was peripheral blood. The receptors derive from a man between 45 and 60 years old with active or convalescent COVID-19.

The chain joins TRBV25-1 to TRBJ1-2; the match to TRBD1 covers 12 bases. CDR1 and CDR2 (germline): MGHDK, SYGVNS. The CDR3 has 15 residues. J lost 8 bases, V lost 3 bases, and 7 bases had no gene match. CDR3 sequence (DNA): TGTGCCAGCAGTGATCCAGGGACAGGGGGCCTCGGCTACACCTTC. Its protein is CASSDPGTGGLGYTF.

J is TRBJ2-7 and V is TRBV6-5, with D possibly matching TRBD2 (6 bases). CDR1 is MNHEY, CDR2 SVGAGI, per germline. The CDR3 spans 14 residues. The germline V and J ends were trimmed by 5 bases and 3 bases, with 14 bases remaining between them. CDR3 in amino acids: CASSPILTSYEQYF. The CDR3 nucleotides are TGTGCCAGCAGTCCAATCCTGACTAGCTACGAGCAGTACTTC.

This chain connects TRBV2 to TRBJ2-2, with 7 positions matching TRBD1. The CDR3 has 15 residues. CDR1 is SNHLY, CDR2 FYNNEI, per germline. Trimming cost V 4 bases and J 1 base; bases outside gene matches: 3. CDR3 sequence: CASSADRENTGELFF. In DNA, the CDR3 is TGTGCCAGCAGTGCTGACAGGGAGAACACCGGGGAGCTGTTTTTT.

The gene calls are TRBV2 and TRBJ1-4; D gene ambiguous. Per the germline V gene, CDR1 is SNHLY and CDR2 is FYNNEI. V was cut by 8 bases and J by 2 bases, with 9 bases left in between. This CDR3 spans 13 amino acids. The CDR3 DNA sequence: TGTGCCAGCGCGAGGGAGACTAATGAAAAACTGTTTTTT. Protein product: CASARETNEKLFF.

The chain is built from TRBV6-5 and TRBJ1-1; D not certain. The ends were cut back, 6 bases at V and 0 bases at J, with 8 bases in the middle. Germline CDR1 is MNHEY and CDR2 is SVGAGI. The CDR3 is made up of 13 amino acids. CDR3: CASRTTVNTEAFF. The DNA of the CDR3 is TGTGCCAGCAGGACTACGGTGAACACTGAAGCTTTCTTT.